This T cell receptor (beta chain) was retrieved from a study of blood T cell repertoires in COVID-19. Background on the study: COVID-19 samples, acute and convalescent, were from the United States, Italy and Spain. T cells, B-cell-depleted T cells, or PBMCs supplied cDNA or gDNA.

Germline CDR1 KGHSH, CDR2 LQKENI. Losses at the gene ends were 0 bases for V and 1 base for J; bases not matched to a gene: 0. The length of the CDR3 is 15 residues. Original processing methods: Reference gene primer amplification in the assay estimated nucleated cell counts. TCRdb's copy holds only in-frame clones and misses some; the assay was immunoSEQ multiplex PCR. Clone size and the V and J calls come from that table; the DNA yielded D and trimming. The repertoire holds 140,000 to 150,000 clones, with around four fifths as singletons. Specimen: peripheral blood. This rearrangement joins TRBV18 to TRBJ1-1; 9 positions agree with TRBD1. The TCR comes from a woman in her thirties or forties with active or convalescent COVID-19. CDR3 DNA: TGTGCCAGCTCACCACCGGACAGGGGGAACACTGAAGCTTTCTTT. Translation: CASSPPDRGNTEAFF. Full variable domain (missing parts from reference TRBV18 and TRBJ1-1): NAGVMQNPRHLVRRRGQEARLRCSPMKGHSHVYWYRQLPEEGLKFMVYLQKENIIDESGMPKERFSAEFPKEGPSILRIQQVVRGDSAAYFCASSPPDRGNTEAFFGQGTRLTVV.